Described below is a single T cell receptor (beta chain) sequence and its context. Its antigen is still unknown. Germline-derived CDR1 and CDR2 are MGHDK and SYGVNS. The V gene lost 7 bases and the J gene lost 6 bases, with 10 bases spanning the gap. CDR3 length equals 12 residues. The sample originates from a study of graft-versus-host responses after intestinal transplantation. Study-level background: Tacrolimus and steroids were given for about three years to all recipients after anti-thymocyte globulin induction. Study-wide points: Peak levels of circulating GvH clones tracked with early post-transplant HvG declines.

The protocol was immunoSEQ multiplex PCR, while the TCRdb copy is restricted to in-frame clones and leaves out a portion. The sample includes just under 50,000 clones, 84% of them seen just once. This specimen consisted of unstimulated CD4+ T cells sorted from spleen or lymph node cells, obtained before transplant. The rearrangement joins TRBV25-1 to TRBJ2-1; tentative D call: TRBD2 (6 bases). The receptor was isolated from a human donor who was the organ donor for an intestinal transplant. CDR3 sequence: CASIAGPNEQFF. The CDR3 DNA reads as TGTGCCAGCATCGCGGGGCCCAATGAGCAGTTCTTC. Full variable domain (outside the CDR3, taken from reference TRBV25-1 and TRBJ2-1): EADIYQTPRYLVIGTGKKITLECSQTMGHDKMYWYQQDPGMELHLIHYSYGVNSTEKGDLSSESTVSRIRTEHFPLTLESARPSHTSQYLCASIAGPNEQFFGPGTRLTVL.